This T cell receptor beta chain was obtained from a study of T cells in Graves' hyperthyroidism and ophthalmopathy. CDR1 MNHEY and CDR2 SVGEGT come from the germline V gene. This CDR3 has 14 amino acids. V lost 8 bases to trimming and J lost 0 bases, with 10 bases between them. Authors of the study amplified TCR beta CDR3 regions from RNA transcripts. With the HTBI primer set, the TCR CDR3 went through a first round of RT-PCR. Each CDR3 protein gets one entry after TCRdb re-called the multiplex PCR reads with MiXCR. The sample has 450,000 to 650,000 distinct CDR3 sequences; over 15% are singletons. This clonotype appeared a few times.

This sequence originates from a woman between 18 and 30 years old with Graves' ophthalmopathy. This rearrangement joins TRBV6-2 or TRBV6-3 to TRBJ2-2; D uncertain. The sample taken for sequencing was blood. CDR3 amino acids: CASSTTTNTGELFF. The DNA of the CDR3 is TGTGCCAGCTCGACAACCACGAACACCGGGGAGCTGTTTTTT.